This record covers a single T cell receptor beta chain. The antigen remains unidentified. This sample was included in a study of cytomegalovirus exposure and HLA in healthy donors. General observations from the study: Later analysis demonstrated an association between a missense DCLRE1C variant and TCR beta V- and J-gene trimming.

Vbeta (60) and Jbeta (13) primers were used in the PCR. Only in-frame clones appear in the TCRdb table, and some are missing; sequencing was by immunoSEQ multiplex PCR. Here the sample spans 120,000 to 150,000 clones, over 70% being singletons. V gave up 5 bases and J gave up 2 bases; unmatched junction bases: 8. The CDR3 loop spans 17 amino acids. Germline V gene sequence: CDR1 PRHDT, CDR2 FYEKMQ (reference sequence). This TCR was recovered from a man aged 35 to 55 in good health and CMV-seropositive. The chain links TRBV13 to TRBJ2-7; TRBD2 matches at 14 bases. Material: PBMCs. DNA of the CDR3: TGTGCCAGCAGCAAGGGACTAGCGGGAGTTTCGGCCTACGAGCAGTACTTC. Protein sequence: CASSKGLAGVSAYEQYF.